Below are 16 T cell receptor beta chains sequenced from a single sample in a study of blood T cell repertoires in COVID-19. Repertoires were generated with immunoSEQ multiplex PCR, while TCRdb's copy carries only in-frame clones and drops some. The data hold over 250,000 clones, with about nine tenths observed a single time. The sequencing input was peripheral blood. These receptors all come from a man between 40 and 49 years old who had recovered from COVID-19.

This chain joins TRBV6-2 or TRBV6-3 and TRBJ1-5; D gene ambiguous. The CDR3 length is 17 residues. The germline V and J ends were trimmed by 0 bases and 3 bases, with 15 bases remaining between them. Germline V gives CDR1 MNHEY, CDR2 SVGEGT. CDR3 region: CASSYSRREGYNQPQHF. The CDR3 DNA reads TGTGCCAGCAGTTACTCTCGGAGGGAGGGTTACAATCAGCCCCAGCATTTT.

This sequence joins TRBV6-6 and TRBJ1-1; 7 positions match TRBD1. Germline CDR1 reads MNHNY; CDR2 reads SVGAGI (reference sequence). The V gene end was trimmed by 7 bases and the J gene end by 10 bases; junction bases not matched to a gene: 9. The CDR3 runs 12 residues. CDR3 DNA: TGTGCCAGCACCAATACAGGGGAAAGAGCTTTCTTT. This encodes CASTNTGERAFF.

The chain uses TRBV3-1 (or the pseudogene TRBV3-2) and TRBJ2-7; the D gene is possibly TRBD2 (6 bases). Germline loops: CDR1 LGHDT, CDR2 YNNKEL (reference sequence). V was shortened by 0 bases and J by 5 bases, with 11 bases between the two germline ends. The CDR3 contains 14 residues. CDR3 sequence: CASSQDPTSHEQYF. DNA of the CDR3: TGTGCCAGCAGCCAAGACCCGACTAGTCACGAGCAGTACTTC.

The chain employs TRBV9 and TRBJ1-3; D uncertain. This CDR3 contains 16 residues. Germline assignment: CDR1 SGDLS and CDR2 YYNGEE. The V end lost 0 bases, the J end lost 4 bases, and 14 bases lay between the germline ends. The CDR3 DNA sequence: TGTGCCAGCAGCGTAGAAAGAGGGCTCTCCGGAAACACCATATATTTT. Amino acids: CASSVERGLSGNTIYF.

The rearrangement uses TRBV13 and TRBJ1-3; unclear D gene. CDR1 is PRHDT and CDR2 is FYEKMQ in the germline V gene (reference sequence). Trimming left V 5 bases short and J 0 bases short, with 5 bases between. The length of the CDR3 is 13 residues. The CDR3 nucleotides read TGTGCCAGCAGCCGGGGCTCTGGAAACACCATATATTTT. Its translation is CASSRGSGNTIYF.

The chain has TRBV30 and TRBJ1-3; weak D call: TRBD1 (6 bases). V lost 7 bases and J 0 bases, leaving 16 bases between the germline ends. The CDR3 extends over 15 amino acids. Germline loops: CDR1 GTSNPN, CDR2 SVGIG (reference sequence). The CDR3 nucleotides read TGTGCCTCGTCACAGGGTTCCTCCTCTGGAAACACCATATATTTT. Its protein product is CASSQGSSSGNTIYF.

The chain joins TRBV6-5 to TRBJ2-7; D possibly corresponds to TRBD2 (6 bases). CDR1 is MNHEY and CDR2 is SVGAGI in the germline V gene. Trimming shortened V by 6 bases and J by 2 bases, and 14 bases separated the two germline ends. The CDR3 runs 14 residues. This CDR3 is CASSLTGGTYEQYF. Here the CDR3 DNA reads TGTGCCAGCAGCCTCACCGGGGGAACCTACGAGCAGTACTTC.

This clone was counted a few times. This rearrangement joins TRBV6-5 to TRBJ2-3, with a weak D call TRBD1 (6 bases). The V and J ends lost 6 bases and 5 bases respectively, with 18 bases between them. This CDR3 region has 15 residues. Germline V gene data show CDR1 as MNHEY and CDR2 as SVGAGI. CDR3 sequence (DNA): TGTGCCAGCAGGGGCCTGGGGGCATATCTAGATACGCAGTATTTT. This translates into CASRGLGAYLDTQYF.

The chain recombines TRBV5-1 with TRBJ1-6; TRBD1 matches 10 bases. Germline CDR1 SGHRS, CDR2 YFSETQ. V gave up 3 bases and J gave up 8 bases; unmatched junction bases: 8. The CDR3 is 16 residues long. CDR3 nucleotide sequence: TGCGCCAGCAGCTCACGACCGGGACAGGGGTATTCACCCCTCCACTTT. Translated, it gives CASSSRPGQGYSPLHF. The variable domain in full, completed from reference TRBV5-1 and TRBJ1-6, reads KAGVTQTPRYLIKTRGQQVTLSCSPISGHRSVSWYQQTPGQGLQFLFEYFSETQRNKGNFPGRFSGRQFSNSRSEMNVSTLELGDSALYLCASSSRPGQGYSPLHFGNGTRLTVT.

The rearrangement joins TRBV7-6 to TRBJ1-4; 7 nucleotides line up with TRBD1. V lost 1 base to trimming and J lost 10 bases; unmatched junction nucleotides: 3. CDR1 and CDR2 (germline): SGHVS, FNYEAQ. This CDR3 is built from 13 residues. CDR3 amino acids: CASSLDEGAKLFF. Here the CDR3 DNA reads TGTGCCAGCAGCTTAGACGAGGGGGCAAAACTGTTTTTT.

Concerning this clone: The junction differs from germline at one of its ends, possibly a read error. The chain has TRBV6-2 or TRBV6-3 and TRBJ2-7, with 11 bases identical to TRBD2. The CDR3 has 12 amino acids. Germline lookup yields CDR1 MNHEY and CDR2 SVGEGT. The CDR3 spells CASSYSTSGTNF. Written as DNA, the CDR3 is TGTGCCAGCAGTTACTCGACTAGCGGGACGAACTTC.

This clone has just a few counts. CDR3 DNA sequence: TGTGCCAGTAGTCGACTAGCCGCCCCCTACGAGCAGTACTTC. Amino acids: CASSRLAAPYEQYF. This chain connects TRBV19 to TRBJ2-7, with 7 bases identical to TRBD2. In germline, CDR1 is LNHDA, CDR2 SQIVND (reference sequence). CDR3 length: 14 residues. V lost 5 bases and J lost 2; bases outside the gene matches: 6.

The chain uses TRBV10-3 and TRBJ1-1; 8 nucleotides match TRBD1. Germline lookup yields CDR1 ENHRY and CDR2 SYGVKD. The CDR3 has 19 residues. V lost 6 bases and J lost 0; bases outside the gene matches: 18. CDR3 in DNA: TGTGCCATCAGAGGGACAGGAGCGATGGGCTCCGGAATGAACACTGAAGCTTTCTTT. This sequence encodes CAIRGTGAMGSGMNTEAFF.

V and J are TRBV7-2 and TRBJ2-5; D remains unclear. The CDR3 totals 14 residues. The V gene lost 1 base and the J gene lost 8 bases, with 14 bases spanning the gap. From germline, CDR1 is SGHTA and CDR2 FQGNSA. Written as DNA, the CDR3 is TGTGCCAGCAGCTTAGACCTGGCTCCCCCCACCCAGTACTTC. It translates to CASSLDLAPPTQYF. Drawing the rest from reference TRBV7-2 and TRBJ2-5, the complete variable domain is GAGVSQSPSNKVTEKGKDVELRCDPISGHTALYWYRQSLGQGLEFLIYFQGNSAPDKSGLPSDRFSAERTGGSVSTLTIQRTQQEDSAVYLCASSLDLAPPTQYFGPGTRLLVL.

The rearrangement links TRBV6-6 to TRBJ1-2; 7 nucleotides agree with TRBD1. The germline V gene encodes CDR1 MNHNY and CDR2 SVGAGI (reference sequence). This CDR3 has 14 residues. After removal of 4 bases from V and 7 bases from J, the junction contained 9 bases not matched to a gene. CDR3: CASSFSGDRSGYTF. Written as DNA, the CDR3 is TGTGCCAGCAGTTTTTCCGGGGACAGAAGTGGCTACACCTTC.

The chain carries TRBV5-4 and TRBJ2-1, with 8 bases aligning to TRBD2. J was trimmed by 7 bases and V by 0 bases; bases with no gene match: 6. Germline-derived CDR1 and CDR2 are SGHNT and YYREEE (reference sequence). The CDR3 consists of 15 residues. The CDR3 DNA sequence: TGTGCCAGCAGCTTGGTTGCGGGGGGAGATAATGAGCAGTTCTTC. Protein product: CASSLVAGGDNEQFF.